Listed here are 9 T cell receptor beta chains from one sample, sequenced in a study of PD-1 blockade in mismatch repair-deficient tumors. Produced via immunoSEQ multiplex PCR; TCRdb's table is partial and in-frame only. Of tens of thousands of clones listed, about four fifths were seen once; the top ten hold approximately 5.5%. Sequencing used peripheral blood, obtained 44 weeks after starting pembrolizumab. Receptors originate from an adult with mismatch repair-deficient cancer.

The table lists this clone with a few counts. The chain combines TRBV19 with TRBJ1-1, with D maybe TRBD1 (5 bases). Germline values: CDR1 LNHDA, CDR2 SQIVND (reference sequence). The CDR3 spans 14 residues. V lost 5 bases and J 3 bases, leaving 13 bases between the germline ends. In nucleotides, the CDR3 is TGTGCCAGTAGTTTAGGAGGCAGGGACACTGAAGCTTTCTTT. As protein: CASSLGGRDTEAFF.

This clone was recorded a few times. The chain employs TRBV19 and TRBJ1-4; D is uncertain. Trimming pared 4 bases from V and 2 bases from J, leaving 8 bases between. In germline, CDR1 is LNHDA, CDR2 SQIVND (reference sequence). The CDR3 extends over 14 amino acids. The CDR3 bases are TGTGCCAGTAGTACAGGCAGGACTAATGAAAAACTGTTTTTT. This translates into CASSTGRTNEKLFF.

CDR3 sequence: CAISENLGDDGYTF. The CDR3 DNA reads as TGTGCCATCAGTGAGAATTTGGGGGACGATGGCTACACCTTC. This chain links TRBV10-3 with TRBJ1-2, with TRBD1 as a possible D gene (5 bases). V was shortened by 2 bases and J by 6 bases, with 13 bases between the two germline ends. Germline values: CDR1 ENHRY, CDR2 SYGVKD. The CDR3 contains 14 residues.

This chain connects TRBV5-5 to TRBJ1-4; 7 bases are shared with TRBD1. With 4 bases clipped from V and 7 bases from J, the junction kept 7 bases outside the gene matches. The V gene's germline CDR1 is SGHKS and CDR2 YYEKEE (reference sequence). The CDR3 is made up of 14 amino acids. In DNA form, the CDR3 reads TGTGCCAGCAGCATCGGGACAGCCATTGAAAAACTGTTTTTT. Protein: CASSIGTAIEKLFF. The variable domain in full, completed from reference TRBV5-5 and TRBJ1-4, reads DAGVTQSPTHLIKTRGQQVTLRCSPISGHKSVSWYQQVLGQGPQFIFQYYEKEERGRGNFPDRFSARQFPNYSSELNVNALLLGDSALYLCASSIGTAIEKLFFGSGTQLSVL.

V is TRBV25-1 and J is TRBJ2-5, with no clear D. The CDR3 runs 16 residues. The V and J ends lost 4 bases and 1 base respectively, with 16 bases between them. In germline, CDR1 is MGHDK, CDR2 SYGVNS. CDR3 sequence (DNA): TGTGCCAGCAGTGCAACCCCTAGAACATTCCAAGAGACCCAGTACTTC. This sequence encodes CASSATPRTFQETQYF. The variable domain in full, completed from reference TRBV25-1 and TRBJ2-5, reads EADIYQTPRYLVIGTGKKITLECSQTMGHDKMYWYQQDPGMELHLIHYSYGVNSTEKGDLSSESTVSRIRTEHFPLTLESARPSHTSQYLCASSATPRTFQETQYFGPGTRLLVL.

CDR3: CASSAHRESEKLFF. In DNA form, the CDR3 reads TGTGCCAGCAGTGCGCACAGGGAGAGTGAAAAACTGTTTTTT. V usage is TRBV6-6 and J usage is TRBJ1-4; the D gene is possibly TRBD1 (6 bases). V was pared by 5 bases and J by 7 bases, with 14 bases between. The CDR3 spans 14 residues. Germline V CDR1 and CDR2: MNHNY, SVGAGI (reference sequence).

This clone was seen a few times. The chain has TRBV6-5 and TRBJ1-2; the match to TRBD1 covers 10 bases. Germline CDR1 is MNHEY and CDR2 is SVGAGI. This CDR3 region has 13 residues. The ends lost 7 bases at V and 6 bases at J; junction bases unmatched: 5. The CDR3 DNA follows: TGTGCCAGCACCCTCGGGACAGGGGATGGCTACACCTTC. Its translation: CASTLGTGDGYTF.

This chain joins TRBV19 and TRBJ2-5; D unclear. The CDR3 totals 13 residues. The ends were cut back, 10 bases at V and 2 bases at J, with 14 bases in the middle. The V gene's germline CDR1 is LNHDA and CDR2 SQIVND (reference sequence). Here the CDR3 DNA reads TGTGCCACCGCTTTCATGGGGCAAGAGACCCAGTACTTC. Amino acid sequence: CATAFMGQETQYF.

The CDR3 sequence: CASSPRDGLNTEAFF. In nucleotides, the CDR3 is TGTGCCAGCTCACCCCGGGACGGATTGAACACTGAAGCTTTCTTT. The rearrangement links TRBV18 to TRBJ1-1, with D perhaps TRBD1 (5 bases). V was trimmed by 3 bases and J by 0 bases, leaving 11 bases between them. Germline V lookup: CDR1 KGHSH, CDR2 LQKENI. CDR3 length: 15 amino acids.